The clone carrying this T cell receptor beta chain was detected only once. Antigen unknown. Looked up from germline, CDR1 is SGHRS and CDR2 is YFSETQ. V lost 7 bases to trimming and J lost 5 bases; unmatched junction nucleotides: 3. The CDR3 has 13 amino acids. Some clones are missing from TCRdb's copy, which holds only in-frame ones; the method was immunoSEQ multiplex PCR. The sample carries some 30,000 clones, roughly 87% recorded once. The sample originates from a study of lymphopenia after photon versus proton radiotherapy. General observations from the study: After the lymphocyte nadir, photon-treated repertoires showed oligoclonal expansion, especially of CD8+ Temra cells.

The origin of this receptor is a woman aged 70 to 79 with pancreatic cancer. Some clones in this sample may be carry-over from other donors' samples. Sequenced here: peripheral blood, sampled from a patient treated with proton-based radiotherapy. This chain uses TRBV5-1 with TRBJ1-6; TRBD1 matches 7 bases. Here the CDR3 reads CASSDRDNSPLHF. In nucleotides, the CDR3 is TGCGCCAGCTCCGACAGGGATAATTCACCCCTCCACTTT.